A selection of T cell receptor beta chains follows, all from one sample in a study of shared clonotypes between healthy human individuals. Sequencing used immunoSEQ multiplex PCR; TCRdb keeps in-frame clones, though not all of them. The data hold a few million clones, with approximately 93% observed a single time. Sequenced sample: naive CD4+ T cells from PBMCs. The receptor source for this set is a man between 18 and 35 years old in good health. Some clones in this sample may be carry-over from other donors' samples. CDR3s include the opening cysteine and the closing phenylalanine or tryptophan. The D gene is left open where the match is weak. Size values are once, few and many counts, or a class for expanded clones, and some rows have none.

CATSRPRLAINEQFF,TGTGCCACCAGCAGACCCAGACTAGCGATAAATGAGCAGTTCTTC,TRBJ2-1,TRBV15,TRBD2,.
CASRRLRDTEAFF,TGTGCCAGCAGAAGGTTAAGGGACACTGAAGCTTTCTTT,TRBJ1-1,TRBV25-1,.,once
CASSLLLGGMDYGYTF,TGCGCCAGCAGCTTGTTGTTAGGGGGGATGGACTATGGCTACACCTTC,TRBJ1-2,TRBV5-1,.,.
CATSGGTSGIYNEQFF,TGTGCCACCAGCGGCGGGACTAGCGGGATCTACAATGAGCAGTTCTTC,TRBJ2-1,TRBV15,TRBD2,.
CASSGQLPPDETQYF,TGTGCCAGCAGTGGACAGCTGCCTCCCGATGAGACCCAGTACTTC,TRBJ2-5,TRBV2,.,.
CASSLGAVNYGYTF,TGTGCCAGCAGCTTGGGGGCAGTTAACTATGGCTACACCTTC,TRBJ1-2,TRBV7-2,.,.
CASSPRQKAGTGGGPQNTEAFF,TGTGCCAGCTCACCACGACAAAAAGCCGGGACAGGGGGCGGCCCCCAGAACACTGAAGCTTTCTTT,TRBJ1-1,TRBV18,TRBD1,.
CASSVEPGSVSAIEQFF,TGTGCCAGCAGCGTAGAGCCGGGTAGCGTTAGTGCGATTGAGCAGTTCTTC,TRBJ2-1,TRBV9,.,.
CASSGKVLASTDTQYF,TGTGCCAGCAGCGGGAAAGTGTTAGCCTCGACAGATACGCAGTATTTT,TRBJ2-3,TRBV9,.,.
CASSLAGWRAEAFF,TGTGCCAGCAGCTTAGCAGGGTGGAGGGCTGAAGCTTTCTTT,TRBJ1-1,TRBV7-9,.,.
CASSERHRNTEAFF,TGTGCCAGCAGTGAAAGGCACAGGAACACTGAAGCTTTCTTT,TRBJ1-1,TRBV6-1,.,.
CASRRREETQYF,TGTGCCAGCAGGCGCAGGGAAGAGACCCAGTACTTC,TRBJ2-5,TRBV6-1,.,.
CASSLWGQNYEQYF,TGTGCCAGCAGTTTATGGGGACAGAACTACGAGCAGTACTTC,TRBJ2-7,TRBV28,TRBD1,.
CASSTGVNEQFF,TGTGCCAGTAGTACGGGGGTCAATGAGCAGTTCTTC,TRBJ2-1,TRBV19,.,.
CASSSGTSLGQPQHF,TGTGCCAGCAGTAGCGGGACTTCCCTGGGACAGCCCCAGCATTTT,TRBJ1-5,TRBV27,.,.
CATSRVRVNTEAFF,TGTGCCACCAGCAGAGTTAGGGTGAACACTGAAGCTTTCTTT,TRBJ1-1,TRBV15,.,.
CASSPRTLTGSPLHF,TGTGCCAGCAGCCCCCGGACCCTTACGGGTTCACCCCTCCACTTT,TRBJ1-6,TRBV11-2,.,.
CASSVGRATDTQYF,TGCGCCAGCAGCGTGGGCAGGGCCACAGATACGCAGTATTTT,TRBJ2-3,TRBV5-1,.,.
CASSYYSTDTQYF,TGTGCCAGCAGTTACTATAGCACAGATACGCAGTATTTT,TRBJ2-3,TRBV27,.,.
CASSLSGVTEAFF,TGTGCCAGCAGCCTTTCCGGCGTCACTGAAGCTTTCTTT,TRBJ1-1,TRBV7-9,.,.
CASSLTPTNYGYTF,TGTGCCAGCAGCTTGACACCTACTAACTATGGCTACACCTTC,TRBJ1-2,TRBV7-8,.,.
CASSLDRGGQETQYF,TGTGCCAGCAGCTTAGACAGGGGCGGCCAAGAGACCCAGTACTTC,TRBJ2-5,TRBV11-2,.,.
CASSSFVTGPNTEAFF,TGCGCCAGCAGCTCCTTCGTCACAGGACCCAACACTGAAGCTTTCTTT,TRBJ1-1,TRBV5-1,.,.
CASSLLGLAGVDTQYF,TGTGCCAGCAGCTTATTAGGACTAGCGGGTGTAGATACGCAGTATTTT,TRBJ2-3,TRBV7-3,TRBD2,.
CASSQWGGPDYEQYF,TGTGCCAGCAGTCAATGGGGCGGGCCCGATTACGAGCAGTACTTC,TRBJ2-7,TRBV6-5,.,.
CASSDGQDRKTQYF,TGTGCCAGCAGTGACGGGCAGGACCGGAAGACCCAGTACTTC,TRBJ2-5,TRBV6-4,.,.
CASSLVDRGNLAREQYF,TGTGCCAGCAGCTTAGTGGACAGGGGGAATCTGGCGCGGGAGCAGTACTTC,TRBJ2-7,TRBV11-2,TRBD1,.
CAWSKQENTEAFF,TGTGCCTGGAGTAAACAGGAGAACACTGAAGCTTTCTTT,TRBJ1-1,TRBV30,.,.
CASSFRSDTQYF,TGTGCCAGCAGCTTTCGCTCAGATACGCAGTATTTT,TRBJ2-3,TRBV5-4,.,.
CASSLADGELFF,TGTGCCAGCAGCTTAGCAGACGGGGAGCTGTTTTTT,TRBJ2-2,TRBV5-6,.,.
CASRSTGADTQYF,TGTGCCAGCAGATCAACAGGAGCAGATACGCAGTATTTT,TRBJ2-3,TRBV6-6,.,.
CAWSGRIYEQYF,TGTGCCTGGAGTGGGAGGATCTACGAGCAGTACTTC,TRBJ2-7,TRBV30,.,.
CASSLLGLAGDWSNEQFF,TGTGCCAGCAGCCTACTCGGACTAGCGGGAGATTGGAGTAATGAGCAGTTCTTC,TRBJ2-1,TRBV5-6,TRBD2,.
CASSSGGNTIYF,TGTGCCAGCAGTTCCGGGGGAAACACCATATATTTT,TRBJ1-3,TRBV28,.,few
CASSEEGSPKSYEQYF,TGTGCCAGCAGTGAGGAAGGCTCACCCAAATCTTACGAGCAGTACTTC,TRBJ2-7,TRBV6-1,.,.
CAWRGTGGGGYTF,TGTGCCTGGAGAGGTACAGGGGGCGGTGGCTACACCTTC,TRBJ1-2,TRBV30,TRBD1,.
CASRRYLGNEQYF,TGTGCCAGCAGACGATATTTAGGGAACGAGCAGTACTTC,TRBJ2-7,TRBV6-1,.,.
CASSLRGISNQPQHF,TGTGCCAGCAGCTTGCGGGGGATAAGCAATCAGCCCCAGCATTTT,TRBJ1-5,TRBV5-6,.,.
CASSQDHGANTEAFF,TGTGCCAGCAGCCAAGATCATGGGGCGAACACTGAAGCTTTCTTT,TRBJ1-1,TRBV4-2,.,.
CASSLVRGAGELFF,TGTGCCAGCAGCTTAGTTCGTGGGGCCGGGGAGCTGTTTTTT,TRBJ2-2,TRBV11-3,.,.
CASSFSGSGREQFF,TGTGCCAGCAGTTTTAGCGGGAGTGGGCGTGAGCAGTTCTTC,TRBJ2-1,TRBV7-2,TRBD2,once
CASSLSNTIYF,TGTGCCAGCAGCTTATCCAACACCATATATTTT,TRBJ1-3,TRBV7-2,.,.
CASSLAPHGSEQFF,TGTGCCAGCAGCTTAGCCCCACATGGGAGTGAGCAGTTCTTC,TRBJ2-1,TRBV11-3,.,once
CAISESGGNQPQHF,TGTGCCATCAGTGAGTCTGGTGGCAATCAGCCCCAGCATTTT,TRBJ1-5,TRBV10-3,.,.
CASSPMRGLDGYTF,TGTGCCAGCAGTCCGATGAGGGGGCTCGATGGCTACACCTTC,TRBJ1-2,TRBV28,TRBD1,.
CATSRGEENYGYTF,TGTGCCACCAGCAGAGGGGAGGAGAACTATGGCTACACCTTC,TRBJ1-2,TRBV15,.,once
CASSSLSYGELFF,TGTGCCAGCAGTTCCCTCAGCTACGGGGAGCTGTTTTTT,TRBJ2-2,TRBV27,.,.
CASSLGLAGYNEQFF,TGTGCCAGCAGCTTAGGACTAGCGGGATACAATGAGCAGTTCTTC,TRBJ2-1,TRBV7-2,TRBD2,.
CASSRQGRSGANVLTF,TGTGCCAGCAGTAGACAGGGGCGCTCTGGGGCCAACGTCCTGACTTTC,TRBJ2-6,TRBV2,TRBD1,.
CASSRGSGANVLTF,TGTGCCAGCAGTCGGGGCAGTGGGGCCAACGTCCTGACTTTC,TRBJ2-6,TRBV6-6,.,.
CASSEGLAGADEQYF,TGCGCCAGCAGCGAGGGACTAGCGGGAGCGGACGAGCAGTACTTC,TRBJ2-7,TRBV5-1,TRBD2,.
CASSLGQTYGYTF,TGTGCCAGTAGTCTGGGACAGACCTATGGCTACACCTTC,TRBJ1-2,TRBV19,TRBD1,.
CASSYSGGPTSETQYF,TGTGCCAGCAGTTACTCGGGGGGCCCAACCTCAGAGACCCAGTACTTC,TRBJ2-5,TRBV6-5,.,.
CASSRRETNEKLFF,TGTGCCAGCAGCAGGAGAGAAACTAATGAAAAACTGTTTTTT,TRBJ1-4,TRBV7-9,.,.
CASRPTGQEDEQYF,TGTGCCAGCCGGCCAACAGGGCAGGAGGACGAGCAGTACTTC,TRBJ2-7,TRBV2,.,.
CASSLRSAGEYEQYF,TGTGCCAGCAGCCTGCGCTCGGCGGGAGAGTACGAGCAGTACTTC,TRBJ2-7,TRBV28,TRBD2,.
CASSPAGRMETQYF,TGCGCCAGCAGCCCAGCGGGGAGAATGGAGACCCAGTACTTC,TRBJ2-5,TRBV5-1,TRBD2,once
CASSVGQGNEQFF,TGTGCCAGCAGCGTAGGGCAGGGCAATGAGCAGTTCTTC,TRBJ2-1,TRBV9,.,.